The 24 T cell receptor beta chains below all came from one sample that was sequenced in a study of T cells in Graves' hyperthyroidism and ophthalmopathy. RNA transcripts yielded amplified TCR beta CDR3 regions. A first-round RT-PCR of the TCR CDR3 used the HTBI primer set. One entry per CDR3 protein, called by TCRdb with MiXCR from the multiplex PCR reads. The table has over 700,000 distinct CDR3 sequences, 38% seen once. Sequences were obtained from blood. These receptors were collected from a man aged 18 to 30 with Graves' hyperthyroidism.

This clonotype was seen at least ten times. The chain couples TRBV19 to TRBJ2-7; the match to TRBD1 covers 7 bases. This CDR3 is built from 14 residues. The J segment lost 1 base and the V segment lost 5 bases, leaving 5 bases of the junction unmatched. Germline CDR1 LNHDA, CDR2 SQIVND (reference sequence). CDR3 coding DNA: TGTGCCAGTAGTGCCTCAGGGGGTTCCTACGAGCAGTACTTC. Its translation is CASSASGGSYEQYF.

As for this clonotype: An end of the junction does not agree with germline; a read error may underlie this. The V call is TRBV2, the J call TRBJ2-5, with 12 bases lining up with TRBD1. Germline V gene sequence: CDR1 SNHLY, CDR2 FYNNEI. The CDR3 is 16 amino acids. CDR3 loop: CASSDGTGGIGETQYF. In DNA, the CDR3 is TGTGCCAGTAGTGATGGGACAGGGGGCATCGGAGAGACCCAGTACTTC.

The V gene is TRBV19, the J gene TRBJ2-7, with D possibly matching TRBD1 (5 bases). Trimming removed 2 bases at V and 7 bases at J, with 12 bases between. There are 13 residues in the CDR3. Germline lookup yields CDR1 LNHDA and CDR2 SQIVND (reference sequence). This CDR3 is CASSISRASEQYF. The CDR3 DNA reads as TGTGCCAGTAGTATAAGCAGGGCCTCGGAGCAGTACTTC.

In this sample, this clonotype turned up many times. The V gene is TRBV2, the J gene TRBJ1-4; 7 bases line up with TRBD1. CDR3 length: 17 amino acids. V lost 6 bases and J lost 6; bases outside the gene matches: 16. Per germline, CDR1 SNHLY and CDR2 FYNNEI. This chain's CDR3 is CASRDLIPGQPHEKLFF. In nucleotides, the CDR3 is TGTGCCAGCAGGGACCTGATACCGGGACAGCCGCATGAAAAACTGTTTTTT.

This chain uses TRBV4-1 with TRBJ1-2, with a weak D call TRBD1 (5 bases). Germline values: CDR1 MGHRA, CDR2 YSYEKL. The CDR3 is 14 amino acids. V shed 4 bases and J shed 8 bases, with 17 bases lying between them. The CDR3 DNA reads as TGCGCCAGCAGCCGAGTGACAGCTCCTAGAGGCTACACCTTC. Its translation is CASSRVTAPRGYTF.

This clonotype was recorded many times. This sequence joins TRBV2 and TRBJ2-5; the D is unclear. With 3 bases removed from V and 3 bases from J, the gap between germline ends came to 8 bases. The CDR3 spans 13 residues. Per germline, CDR1 SNHLY and CDR2 FYNNEI. CDR3 coding DNA: TGTGCCAGCAGTGATTTGGGCAAAGAGACCCAGTACTTC. It is translated as CASSDLGKETQYF.

The chain combines TRBV15 with TRBJ2-7; 15 bases match TRBD2. CDR3 length: 14 residues. V dropped 9 bases and J dropped 2; count of bases not matched to a gene: 2. Germline loops: CDR1 LNHNV, CDR2 YYDKDF (reference sequence). CDR3 DNA: TGTGCCACTCGGACTAGCGGGAGGGCCTACGAGCAGTACTTC. Protein product: CATRTSGRAYEQYF.

V is TRBV14 and J is TRBJ1-1; perhaps TRBD1 as D (6 bases). The CDR3 length is 16 residues. V shed 1 base and J shed 0 bases, with 12 bases lying between them. Germline assignment: CDR1 SGHDN and CDR2 FVKESK. The CDR3 reads CASSQVGGRLNTEAFF. As DNA, the CDR3 is TGTGCCAGCAGCCAAGTAGGGGGAAGGTTGAACACTGAAGCTTTCTTT.

This clonotype was observed a handful of times. J is TRBJ2-5 and V is TRBV6-5, with a tentative D call TRBD2 (5 bases). This CDR3 spans 11 amino acids. Trimming removed 5 bases from V and 10 bases from J, with 11 bases in between. CDR1 MNHEY and CDR2 SVGAGI come from the germline V gene. CDR3 loop: CASSDNRGQYF. CDR3 in DNA: TGTGCCAGCAGTGATAACCGGGGCCAGTACTTC.

The rearrangement uses TRBV7-8 and TRBJ2-7; tentative D call: TRBD1 (5 bases). The CDR3 loop spans 15 amino acids. Per the germline V gene, CDR1 is SGHVS and CDR2 is FQNEAQ. V lost 5 bases to trimming and J lost 1 base, with 15 bases between them. The CDR3 is CASSPLGRASYEQYF. Written as DNA, the CDR3 is TGTGCCAGCAGCCCCCTAGGCAGGGCTTCCTACGAGCAGTACTTC.

CDR3 in amino acids: CASIIGTGGPEAFF. In DNA, the CDR3 is TGTGCCAGTATTATCGGCACAGGGGGTCCTGAAGCTTTCTTT. The rearrangement uses TRBV19 and TRBJ1-1; TRBD1 matches 8 bases. The germline V gene has CDR1 LNHDA and CDR2 SQIVND (reference sequence). Trimming removed 7 bases from V and 6 bases from J; junction bases left unmatched: 10. The CDR3 is made up of 14 amino acids.

The chain is built from TRBV12-3 or TRBV12-4 and TRBJ2-5; possible D gene TRBD1, 5 bases. Trimming removed 6 bases from V and 2 bases from J, with 10 bases in between. The CDR3 loop spans 13 amino acids. This CDR3 reads CASRDIVQETQYF. CDR3 DNA sequence: TGTGCCAGCAGGGACATCGTTCAAGAGACCCAGTACTTC.

The V and J genes are TRBV19 and TRBJ1-4; D is ambiguous. CDR1 and CDR2 from the germline V gene are LNHDA and SQIVND (reference sequence). V lost 2 bases and J 0 bases, leaving 10 bases between the germline ends. The length of the CDR3 is 16 residues. The CDR3 protein is CASSIRDTATNEKLFF. CDR3 nucleotide sequence: TGTGCCAGTAGTATACGAGACACCGCAACTAATGAAAAACTGTTTTTT. The complete variable domain, with remaining parts taken from reference TRBV19 and TRBJ1-4, reads DGGITQSPKYLFRKEGQNVTLSCEQNLNHDAMYWYRQDPGQGLRLIYYSQIVNDFQKGDIAEGYSVSREKKESFPLTVTSAQKNPTAFYLCASSIRDTATNEKLFFGSGTQLSVL.

Worth noting for this clonotype: An end of the junction differs from the germline gene, which may be a read error. The chain has TRBV15 and TRBJ1-1; perhaps TRBD1 as D (5 bases). This CDR3 has 15 residues. In germline, CDR1 is LNHNV, CDR2 YYDKDF (reference sequence). CDR3 in DNA: TGTGCCGCCAGCAGCTTGGCCGGGGGGAACACTGAAGCTTTCTTT. This sequence encodes CAASSLAGGNTEAFF.

The chain employs TRBV5-8 and TRBJ1-2; TRBD1 aligns across 7 bases. The CDR3 has 13 residues. After removal of 4 bases from V and 6 bases from J, the junction contained 6 bases not matched to a gene. CDR1 and CDR2 (germline): SGHTS, YDEGEE. The CDR3 DNA is TGTGCCAGCAGCCAGACAGGGTTGGATGGCTACACCTTC. This sequence encodes CASSQTGLDGYTF.

This clonotype came up many times. The chain has TRBV10-3 and TRBJ2-7; D unresolved. Germline V CDR1 and CDR2: ENHRY, SYGVKD. The CDR3 spans 13 residues. With 2 bases removed from V and 2 bases from J, the gap between germline ends came to 7 bases. The CDR3 coding sequence is TGTGCCATCAGTGAGACGGCGACCTACGAGCAGTACTTC. Amino acids: CAISETATYEQYF.

This clonotype showed up just a few times. This chain links TRBV20-1 with TRBJ1-5; 9 bases are a match to TRBD1. This CDR3 spans 15 amino acids. Germline CDR1 DFQATT, CDR2 SNEGSKA (reference sequence). V shed 5 bases and J 0 bases; nucleotides not matched to a gene: 5. CDR3 sequence (DNA): TGCAGTGCTGGGGACAGGGCGTATAGCAATCAGCCCCAGCATTTT. This gives the protein CSAGDRAYSNQPQHF.

In its sample, this clonotype was seen a few times. This rearrangement joins TRBV6-1 to TRBJ2-2; D is unclear. The CDR3 is 14 residues long. The germline V gene encodes CDR1 MNHNS and CDR2 SASEGT. V was cut by 7 bases and J by 7 bases, with 16 bases left in between. This chain's CDR3 is CASTHSSWSGELFF. The CDR3 nucleotides read TGTGCCAGCACCCACTCGTCGTGGAGCGGGGAGCTGTTTTTT.

The CDR3 is CASSLDNGGTEAFF. CDR3 bases: TGTGCCAGCAGCTTAGATAATGGGGGCACTGAAGCTTTCTTT. V usage is TRBV7-9 and J usage is TRBJ1-1; tentatively, D is TRBD1 (5 bases). The CDR3 sequence is 14 residues long. The V and J ends lost 1 base and 4 bases respectively, with 10 bases between them. From germline, CDR1 is SEHNR and CDR2 FQNEAQ (reference sequence).

The rearrangement links TRBV7-9 to TRBJ1-6; 9 bases line up with TRBD1. The CDR3 sequence is 15 residues long. Trimming removed 5 bases from V and 14 bases from J; junction bases left unmatched: 13. Germline CDR1 is SEHNR and CDR2 is FQNEAQ (reference sequence). This CDR3 is CASSPQGQGWGSLHF. CDR3 nucleotides: TGTGCCAGCAGCCCACAGGGACAGGGTTGGGGATCCCTCCACTTT.

Concerning this clonotype itself: One base away lies a much larger clone, so this may be a sequencing read error. The rearrangement links TRBV11-2 to TRBJ2-5; D not certain. V was shortened by 6 bases and J by 5 bases, with 13 bases between the two germline ends. The CDR3 is made up of 13 amino acids. Germline values: CDR1 SGHAT, CDR2 FQNNGV. CDR3 nucleotides: TGTGCCAGCAGAACACAACCCCCGGAGACCCAGTACTTC. Protein: CASRTQPPETQYF.

The CDR3 here is CASIGQMNTGELFF. As DNA, the CDR3 is TGTGCCAGCATTGGACAAATGAACACCGGGGAGCTGTTTTTT. V is TRBV6-6 and J is TRBJ2-2; possible D gene TRBD1, 5 bases. This CDR3 is built from 14 residues. From germline, CDR1 is MNHNY and CDR2 SVGAGI (reference sequence). Trimming cost V 7 bases and J 1 base, with 10 bases left between them.

The chain couples TRBV15 to TRBJ1-5, with D possibly matching TRBD1 (5 bases). V was clipped by 3 bases and J by 4 bases, with 13 bases between them. Per germline, CDR1 LNHNV and CDR2 YYDKDF (reference sequence). CDR3 length: 15 residues. CDR3 in amino acids: CATSSVATANQPQHF. The CDR3 DNA reads as TGTGCCACCAGCAGCGTCGCGACAGCGAATCAGCCCCAGCATTTT.

This clonotype was detected ten times or more. V and J are TRBV7-6 and TRBJ2-7; possible D gene TRBD2, 5 bases. With 2 bases removed from V and 4 bases from J, the gap between germline ends came to 15 bases. The CDR3 sequence is 15 residues long. Germline CDR1 reads SGHVS; CDR2 reads FNYEAQ. The CDR3 region is CASSLRYGVAYEQYF. Written as DNA, the CDR3 is TGTGCCAGCAGCTTACGGTACGGGGTTGCGTACGAGCAGTACTTC.